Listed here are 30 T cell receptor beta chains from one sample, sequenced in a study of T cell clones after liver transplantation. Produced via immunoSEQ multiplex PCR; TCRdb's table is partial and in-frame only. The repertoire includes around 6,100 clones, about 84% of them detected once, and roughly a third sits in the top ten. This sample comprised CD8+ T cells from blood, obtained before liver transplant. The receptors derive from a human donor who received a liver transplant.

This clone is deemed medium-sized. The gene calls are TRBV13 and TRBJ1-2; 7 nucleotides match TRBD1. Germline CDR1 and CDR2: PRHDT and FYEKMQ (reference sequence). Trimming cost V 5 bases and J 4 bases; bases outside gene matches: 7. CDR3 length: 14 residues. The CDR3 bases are TGTGCCAGCAGCAACCGGACAGGCCTCTATGGCTACACCTTC. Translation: CASSNRTGLYGYTF.

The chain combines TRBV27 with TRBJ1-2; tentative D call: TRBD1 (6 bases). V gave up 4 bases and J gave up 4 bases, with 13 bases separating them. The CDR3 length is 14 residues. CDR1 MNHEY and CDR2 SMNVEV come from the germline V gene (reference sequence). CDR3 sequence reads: CASSSQQGLYGYTF. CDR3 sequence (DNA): TGTGCCAGCAGTTCCCAGCAGGGGCTCTATGGCTACACCTTC.

CDR3 in DNA: TGTGCCAGCAGCGTAGGGACGTCCTGGGAGACCCAGTACTTC. Its translation is CASSVGTSWETQYF. V and J are TRBV9 and TRBJ2-5; D is unclear. V dropped 0 bases and J dropped 5 bases, with 11 bases sitting between them. CDR3 length: 14 amino acids. In germline, CDR1 is SGDLS, CDR2 YYNGEE.

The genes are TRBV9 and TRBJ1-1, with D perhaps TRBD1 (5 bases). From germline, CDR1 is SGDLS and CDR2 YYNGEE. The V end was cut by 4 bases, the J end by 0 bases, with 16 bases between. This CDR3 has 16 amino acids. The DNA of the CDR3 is TGTGCCAGCAGCACTTCGGACATCCTAATGAACACTGAAGCTTTCTTT. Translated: CASSTSDILMNTEAFF.

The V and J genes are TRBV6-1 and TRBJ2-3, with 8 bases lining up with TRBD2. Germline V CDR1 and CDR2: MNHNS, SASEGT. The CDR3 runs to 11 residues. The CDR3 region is CSGGATDTQYF. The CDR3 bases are TGTTCGGGAGGGGCCACAGATACGCAGTATTTT.

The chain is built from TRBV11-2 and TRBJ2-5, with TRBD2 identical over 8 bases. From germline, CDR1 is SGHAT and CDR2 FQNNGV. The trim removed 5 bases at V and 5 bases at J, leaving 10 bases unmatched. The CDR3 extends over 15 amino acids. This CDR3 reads CASSPEAGVWETQYF. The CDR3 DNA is TGTGCCAGCAGCCCGGAAGCGGGAGTCTGGGAGACCCAGTACTTC.

The CDR3, as DNA: TGTGCCAGCAGCTTACAACTCAGGGAGACCCAGTACTTC. It translates to CASSLQLRETQYF. The chain combines TRBV11-2 with TRBJ2-5; D is undetermined. The CDR3 length is 13 residues. Germline V gene lookup returns CDR1 SGHAT and CDR2 FQNNGV. V lost 2 bases and J lost 5, with 9 bases in between.

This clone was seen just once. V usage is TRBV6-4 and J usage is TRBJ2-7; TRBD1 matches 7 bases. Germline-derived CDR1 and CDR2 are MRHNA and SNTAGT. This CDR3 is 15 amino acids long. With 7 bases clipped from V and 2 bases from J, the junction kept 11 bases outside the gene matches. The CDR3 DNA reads TGTGCCAGCACCGCCCTCGGACAGGACACCTACGAGCAGTACTTC. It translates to CASTALGQDTYEQYF.

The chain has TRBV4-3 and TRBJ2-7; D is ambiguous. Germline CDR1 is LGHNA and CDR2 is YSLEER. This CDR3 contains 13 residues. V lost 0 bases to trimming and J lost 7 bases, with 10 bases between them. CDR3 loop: CASSQDLVGEQYF. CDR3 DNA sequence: TGCGCCAGCAGCCAAGATCTTGTTGGAGAGCAGTACTTC.

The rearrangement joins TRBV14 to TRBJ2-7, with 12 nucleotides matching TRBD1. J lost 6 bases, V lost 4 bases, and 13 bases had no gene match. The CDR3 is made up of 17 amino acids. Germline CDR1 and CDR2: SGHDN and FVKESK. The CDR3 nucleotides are TGTGCCAGCAGCCTCGGAAGGGGGACAGGGGGCGCGGGCGAGCAGTACTTC. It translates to CASSLGRGTGGAGEQYF.

CDR3 sequence: CASSSRPDTSSYEQYF. CDR3 bases: TGTGCCAGCAGCTCTCGCCCGGACACGAGCTCCTACGAGCAGTACTTC. The rearrangement joins TRBV5-4 to TRBJ2-7; D possibly corresponds to TRBD1 (5 bases). There are 16 residues in the CDR3. Germline V lookup: CDR1 SGHNT, CDR2 YYREEE (reference sequence). With 3 bases removed from V and 0 bases from J, the gap between germline ends came to 16 bases. Filled out from reference TRBV5-4 and TRBJ2-7, the complete variable domain reads ETGVTQSPTHLIKTRGQQVTLRCSSQSGHNTVSWYQQALGQGPQFIFQYYREEENGRGNFPPRFSGLQFPNYSSELNVNALELDDSALYLCASSSRPDTSSYEQYFGPGTRLTVT.

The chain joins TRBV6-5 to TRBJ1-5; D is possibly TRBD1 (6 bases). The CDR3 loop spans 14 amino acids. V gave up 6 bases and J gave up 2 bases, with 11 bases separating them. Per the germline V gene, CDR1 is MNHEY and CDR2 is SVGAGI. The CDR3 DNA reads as TGTGCCAGCAGGCCTACAGGGCGCAATCAGCCCCAGCATTTT. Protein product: CASRPTGRNQPQHF.

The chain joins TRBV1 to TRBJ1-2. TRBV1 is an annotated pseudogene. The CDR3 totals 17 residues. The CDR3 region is CTSSSRGLWRKTYGYTF. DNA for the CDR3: TGCACCAGCAGTAGCCGAGGTTTGTGGCGAAAGACCTATGGCTACACCTTC.

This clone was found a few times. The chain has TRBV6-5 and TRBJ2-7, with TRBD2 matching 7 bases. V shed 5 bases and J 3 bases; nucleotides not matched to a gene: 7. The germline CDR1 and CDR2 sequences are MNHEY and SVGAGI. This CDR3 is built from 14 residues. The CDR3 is CASSPGVAGYEQYF. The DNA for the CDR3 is TGTGCCAGCAGTCCTGGTGTAGCGGGCTACGAGCAGTACTTC.

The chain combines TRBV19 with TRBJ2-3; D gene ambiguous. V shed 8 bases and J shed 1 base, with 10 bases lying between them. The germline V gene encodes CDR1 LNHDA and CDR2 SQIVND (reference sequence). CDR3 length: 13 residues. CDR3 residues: CASGMGGTDTQYF. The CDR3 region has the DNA TGTGCCAGTGGGATGGGTGGCACAGATACGCAGTATTTT.

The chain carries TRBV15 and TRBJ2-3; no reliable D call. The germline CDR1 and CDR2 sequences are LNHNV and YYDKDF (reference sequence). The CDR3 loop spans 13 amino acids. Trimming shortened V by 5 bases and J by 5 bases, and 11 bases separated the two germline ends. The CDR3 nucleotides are TGTGCCACCAGCTCGGACCCCGTAGATACGCAGTATTTT. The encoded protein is CATSSDPVDTQYF.

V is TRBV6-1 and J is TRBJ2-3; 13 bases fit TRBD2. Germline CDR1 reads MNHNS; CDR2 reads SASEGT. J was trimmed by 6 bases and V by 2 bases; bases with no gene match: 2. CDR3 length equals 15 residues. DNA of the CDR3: TGTGCCAGCAGTGAAACTAGCGGGGGGGCCGATACGCAGTATTTT. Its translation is CASSETSGGADTQYF.

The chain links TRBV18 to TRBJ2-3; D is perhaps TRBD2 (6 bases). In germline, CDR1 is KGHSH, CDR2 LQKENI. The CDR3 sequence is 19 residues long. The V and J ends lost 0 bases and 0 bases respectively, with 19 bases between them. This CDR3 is CASSPPLGTASISTDTQYF. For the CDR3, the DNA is TGTGCCAGCTCACCACCTCTGGGGACTGCATCTATTAGCACAGATACGCAGTATTTT. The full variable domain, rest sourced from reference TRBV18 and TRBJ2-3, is NAGVMQNPRHLVRRRGQEARLRCSPMKGHSHVYWYRQLPEEGLKFMVYLQKENIIDESGMPKERFSAEFPKEGPSILRIQQVVRGDSAAYFCASSPPLGTASISTDTQYFGPGTRLTVL.

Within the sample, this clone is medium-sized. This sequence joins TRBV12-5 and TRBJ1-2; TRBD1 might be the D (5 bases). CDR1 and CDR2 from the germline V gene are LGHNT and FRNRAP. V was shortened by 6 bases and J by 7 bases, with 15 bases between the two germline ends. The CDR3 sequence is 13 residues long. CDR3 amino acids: CASGPDSYGGYTF. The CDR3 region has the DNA TGTGCTAGTGGCCCCGACAGTTACGGTGGCTACACCTTC.

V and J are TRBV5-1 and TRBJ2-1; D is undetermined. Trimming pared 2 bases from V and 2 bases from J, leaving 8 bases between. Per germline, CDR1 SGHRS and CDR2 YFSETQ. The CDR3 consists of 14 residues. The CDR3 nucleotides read TGCGCCAGCAGCTTAAGACATCCCTACAATGAGCAGTTCTTC. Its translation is CASSLRHPYNEQFF.

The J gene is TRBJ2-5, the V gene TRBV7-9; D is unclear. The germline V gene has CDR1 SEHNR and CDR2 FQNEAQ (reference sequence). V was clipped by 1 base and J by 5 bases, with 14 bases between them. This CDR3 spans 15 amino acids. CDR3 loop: CASSLEGGAVETQYF. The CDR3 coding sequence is TGTGCCAGCAGCTTAGAAGGCGGTGCCGTGGAGACCCAGTACTTC.

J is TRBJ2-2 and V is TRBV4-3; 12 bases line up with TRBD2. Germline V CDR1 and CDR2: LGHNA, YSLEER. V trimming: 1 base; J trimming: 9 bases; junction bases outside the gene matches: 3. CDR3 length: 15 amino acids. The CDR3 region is CASSQGLAGVRELFF. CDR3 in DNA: TGCGCCAGCAGCCAAGGACTAGCGGGAGTCCGGGAGCTGTTTTTT.

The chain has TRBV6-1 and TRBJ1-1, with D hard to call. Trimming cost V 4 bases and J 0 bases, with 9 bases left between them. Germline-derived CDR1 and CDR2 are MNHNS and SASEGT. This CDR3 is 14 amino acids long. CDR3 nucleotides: TGTGCCAGCAGTGGGAGACGGATGAACACTGAAGCTTTCTTT. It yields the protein CASSGRRMNTEAFF.

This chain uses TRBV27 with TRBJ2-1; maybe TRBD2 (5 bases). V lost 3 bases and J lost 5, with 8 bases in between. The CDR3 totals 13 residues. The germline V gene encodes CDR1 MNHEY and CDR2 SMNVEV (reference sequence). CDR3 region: CASSLTGDNEQFF. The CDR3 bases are TGTGCCAGCAGTTTGACCGGGGACAATGAGCAGTTCTTC.

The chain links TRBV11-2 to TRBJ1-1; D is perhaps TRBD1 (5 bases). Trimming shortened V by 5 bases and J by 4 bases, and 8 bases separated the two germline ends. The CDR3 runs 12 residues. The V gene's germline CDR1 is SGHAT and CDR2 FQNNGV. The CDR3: CASSRRVTEAFF. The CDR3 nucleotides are TGTGCCAGCAGCCGCAGGGTCACTGAAGCTTTCTTT.

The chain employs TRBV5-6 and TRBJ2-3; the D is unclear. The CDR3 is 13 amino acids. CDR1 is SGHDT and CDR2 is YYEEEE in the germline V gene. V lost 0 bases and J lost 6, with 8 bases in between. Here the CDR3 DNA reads TGTGCCAGCAGCTTGGGAACCAGCGATACGCAGTATTTT. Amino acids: CASSLGTSDTQYF. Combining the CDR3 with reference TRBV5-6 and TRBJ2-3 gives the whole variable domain DAGVTQSPTHLIKTRGQQVTLRCSPKSGHDTVSWYQQALGQGPQFIFQYYEEEERQRGNFPDRFSGHQFPNYSSELNVNALLLGDSALYLCASSLGTSDTQYFGPGTRLTVL.

The CDR3 bases are TGCGCCAGCAGCCAAGATTTCACCACTAGCGGGGGAGTTTTGGAGCAGTACTTC. Its translation: CASSQDFTTSGGVLEQYF. The rearrangement links TRBV4-1 to TRBJ2-7; 11 positions agree with TRBD2. V lost 0 bases, J lost 7 bases, and 14 bases stayed unmatched. Germline V gene sequence: CDR1 MGHRA, CDR2 YSYEKL. This CDR3 contains 18 residues.

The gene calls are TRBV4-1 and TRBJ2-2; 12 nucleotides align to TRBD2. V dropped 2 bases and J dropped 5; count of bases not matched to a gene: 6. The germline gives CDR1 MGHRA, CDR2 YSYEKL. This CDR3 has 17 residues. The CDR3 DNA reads TGCGCCAGCAGCCAATCACTAGCGGGAGGAGGGACCGGGGAGCTGTTTTTT. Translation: CASSQSLAGGGTGELFF.

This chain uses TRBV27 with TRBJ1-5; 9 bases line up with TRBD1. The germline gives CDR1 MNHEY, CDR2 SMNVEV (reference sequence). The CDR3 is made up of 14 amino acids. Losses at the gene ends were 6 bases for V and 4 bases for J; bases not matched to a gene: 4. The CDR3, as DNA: TGTGCCAGCAGCTCCGGGACAGGGAATCAGCCCCAGCATTTT. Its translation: CASSSGTGNQPQHF.

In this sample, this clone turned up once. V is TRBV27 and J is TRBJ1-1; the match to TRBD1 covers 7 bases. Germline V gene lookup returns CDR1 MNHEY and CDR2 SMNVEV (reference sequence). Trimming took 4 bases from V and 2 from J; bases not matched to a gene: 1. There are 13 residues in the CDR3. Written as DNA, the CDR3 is TGTGCCAGCAGTTGGGACAGAAACACTGAAGCTTTCTTT. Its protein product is CASSWDRNTEAFF.